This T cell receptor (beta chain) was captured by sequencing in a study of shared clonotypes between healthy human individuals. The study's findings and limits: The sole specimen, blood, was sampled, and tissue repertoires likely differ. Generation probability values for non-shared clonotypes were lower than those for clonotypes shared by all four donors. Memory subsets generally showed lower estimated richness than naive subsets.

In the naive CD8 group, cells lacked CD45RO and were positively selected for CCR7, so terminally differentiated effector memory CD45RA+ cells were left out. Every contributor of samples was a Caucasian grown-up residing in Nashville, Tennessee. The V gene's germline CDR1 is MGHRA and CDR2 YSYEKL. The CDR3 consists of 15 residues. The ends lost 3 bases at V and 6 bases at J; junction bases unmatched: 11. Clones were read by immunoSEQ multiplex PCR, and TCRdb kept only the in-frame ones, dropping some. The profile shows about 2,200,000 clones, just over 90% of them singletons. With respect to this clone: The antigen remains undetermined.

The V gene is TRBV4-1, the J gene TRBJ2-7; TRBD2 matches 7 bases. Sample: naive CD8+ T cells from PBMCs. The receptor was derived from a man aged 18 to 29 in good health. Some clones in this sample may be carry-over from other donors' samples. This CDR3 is CASSQGWGGAREQYF. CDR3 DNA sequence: TGCGCCAGCAGCCAGGGGTGGGGAGGGGCTCGCGAGCAGTACTTC.